The 28 T cell receptor beta chains listed next were all sequenced from one sample in a study of shared clonotypes between healthy human individuals. Profiled with immunoSEQ multiplex PCR; TCRdb holds only in-frame clones, not every one. The repertoire has more than 2,000,000 clones, more than 85% of them found once; the top ten carry around 0.4%. The sample was naive CD4+ T cells from PBMCs. Subset reported: CD45RA+ positively selected. Receptors were obtained from a man between 18 and 35 years old in good health. Some clones in this sample may be carry-over from other donors' samples.

This chain joins TRBV28 and TRBJ1-2; a possible D gene is TRBD1 (5 bases). This CDR3 spans 14 amino acids. V dropped 2 bases and J dropped 4 bases, with 11 bases sitting between them. The germline gives CDR1 MDHEN, CDR2 SYDVKM. CDR3 sequence (DNA): TGTGCCAGCAGTTTAGCCGACAGATTCTATGGCTACACCTTC. This sequence encodes CASSLADRFYGYTF.

The CDR3 DNA reads TGTGCCAGCAGCTTAGAGCTAGCGGGAGGGCCTGGCACAGATACGCAGTATTTT. This sequence encodes CASSLELAGGPGTDTQYF. The chain has TRBV11-2 and TRBJ2-3; 12 bases are a match to TRBD2. This CDR3 comprises 18 residues. V lost 0 bases and J lost 1; bases outside the gene matches: 5. Germline loops: CDR1 SGHAT, CDR2 FQNNGV.

The rearrangement uses TRBV7-9 and TRBJ2-1, with TRBD2 as a possible D gene (5 bases). The CDR3 is 12 amino acids. Trimming shortened V by 5 bases and J by 8 bases, and 10 bases separated the two germline ends. Germline CDR1 and CDR2: SEHNR and FQNEAQ (reference sequence). This chain's CDR3 is CASSRTVDEQFF. CDR3 bases: TGTGCCAGCAGCCGGACTGTAGATGAGCAGTTCTTC. The whole variable domain, filled in from reference TRBV7-9 and TRBJ2-1, reads DTGVSQNPRHKITKRGQNVTFRCDPISEHNRLYWYRQTLGQGPEFLTYFQNEAQLEKSRLLSDRFSAERPKGSFSTLEIQRTEQGDSAMYLCASSRTVDEQFFGPGTRLTVL.

The genes are TRBV6-4 and TRBJ2-3, with D tentatively TRBD1 or TRBD2 (5 bases each). Trimming stripped 5 bases from V and 1 base from J, with 13 bases between. This CDR3 is 15 amino acids long. The germline CDR1 and CDR2 sequences are MRHNA and SNTAGT. CDR3 coding DNA: TGTGCCAGCAGTCGCCAGCTGGGGGGCACAGATACGCAGTATTTT. Its protein is CASSRQLGGTDTQYF.

The sample holds one count of this clone. The V call is TRBV7-2, the J call TRBJ1-5; tentative D call: TRBD1 (6 bases). Trimming cost V 1 base and J 4 bases, with 14 bases left between them. The V gene's germline CDR1 is SGHTA and CDR2 FQGNSA. CDR3 length equals 16 residues. CDR3 region: CASSLVGVRGNQPQHF. CDR3 sequence (DNA): TGTGCCAGCAGCTTAGTGGGGGTCAGGGGAAATCAGCCCCAGCATTTT. Complete variable domain (other parts from reference TRBV7-2 and TRBJ1-5): GAGVSQSPSNKVTEKGKDVELRCDPISGHTALYWYRQSLGQGLEFLIYFQGNSAPDKSGLPSDRFSAERTGGSVSTLTIQRTQQEDSAVYLCASSLVGVRGNQPQHFGDGTRLSIL.

This clone was recorded only once. The J gene is TRBJ2-1, the V gene TRBV7-9; tentative D call: TRBD2 (5 bases). The V end lost 1 base, the J end lost 8 bases, and 9 bases lay between the germline ends. Germline V lookup: CDR1 SEHNR, CDR2 FQNEAQ (reference sequence). This CDR3 comprises 13 residues. DNA of the CDR3: TGTGCCAGCAGCTTAGTTGTGGGAGATGAGCAGTTCTTC. Its translation: CASSLVVGDEQFF.

The chain combines TRBV7-2 with TRBJ1-6; D perhaps matches TRBD1 (5 bases). V was shortened by 1 base and J by 10 bases, with 17 bases between the two germline ends. Germline loops: CDR1 SGHTA, CDR2 FQGNSA. This CDR3 is built from 16 residues. The CDR3 here is CASSLVGAGQGSPLHF. For the CDR3, the DNA is TGTGCCAGCAGCTTAGTTGGGGCTGGCCAGGGATCACCCCTCCACTTT.

The V and J genes are TRBV29-1 and TRBJ2-5; D is uncertain. This CDR3 has 14 residues. CDR1 is SQVTM and CDR2 is ANQGSEA in the germline V gene. V was cut by 6 bases and J by 2 bases, with 16 bases left in between. This CDR3 reads CSVPAGPIQETQYF. In nucleotides, the CDR3 is TGCAGCGTCCCAGCCGGACCGATACAAGAGACCCAGTACTTC.

With regard to this clone: Other DNA variants within this sample encode the same CDR3. The chain uses TRBV29-1 and TRBJ1-1; the D is unclear. Trimming stripped 2 bases from V and 0 bases from J, with 7 bases between. The V gene's germline CDR1 is SQVTM and CDR2 ANQGSEA. The CDR3 runs to 13 residues. The CDR3 sequence: CSVEKVLNTEAFF. The CDR3 DNA reads as TGCAGCGTTGAAAAGGTACTGAACACTGAAGCTTTCTTT.

The chain is built from TRBV6-5 and TRBJ1-2, with unresolved D. The V gene's germline CDR1 is MNHEY and CDR2 SVGAGI. The CDR3 has 15 residues. The V end lost 3 bases, the J end lost 3 bases, and 14 bases lay between the germline ends. The CDR3: CASSYSGVKDYGYTF. The CDR3 nucleotides read TGTGCCAGCAGTTATTCCGGGGTAAAAGACTATGGCTACACCTTC.

The rearrangement uses TRBV19 and TRBJ2-7, with D unclear. CDR3 length: 12 residues. Germline V CDR1 and CDR2: LNHDA, SQIVND (reference sequence). V was clipped by 4 bases and J by 3 bases, with 7 bases between them. CDR3: CASSTKGYEQYF. CDR3 DNA: TGTGCCAGTAGTACGAAGGGCTACGAGCAGTACTTC.

The chain has TRBV18 and TRBJ2-7, with 8 bases identical to TRBD1. Germline CDR1 KGHSH, CDR2 LQKENI. The V and J ends lost 3 bases and 7 bases, in that order; junction bases with no gene match: 11. This CDR3 has 15 amino acids. CDR3 protein: CASSPGQGDPWEQYF. As DNA, the CDR3 is TGTGCCAGCTCACCCGGACAGGGTGATCCTTGGGAGCAGTACTTC.

The chain uses TRBV7-9 and TRBJ2-1; no definite D call. CDR3 size: 13 residues. The germline CDR1 and CDR2 sequences are SEHNR and FQNEAQ (reference sequence). Trimming removed 7 bases from V and 2 bases from J, with 9 bases in between. CDR3 nucleotides: TGTGCCAGCACCTACTGGGCCTACAATGAGCAGTTCTTC. This sequence encodes CASTYWAYNEQFF.

CDR3 nucleotides: TGTGCCAGCTCACGAACGACAGGGGATAACTATGGCTACACCTTC. Its translation is CASSRTTGDNYGYTF. J is TRBJ1-2 and V is TRBV18; 8 bases match TRBD1. Trimming took 4 bases from V and 1 from J; bases not matched to a gene: 5. The CDR3 consists of 15 residues. The V gene's germline CDR1 is KGHSH and CDR2 LQKENI.

This chain connects TRBV5-5 to TRBJ2-7; D not resolved. CDR3 length: 11 residues. Trimming took off 0 bases at V and 6 bases at J, with 4 bases between the two ends. CDR1 is SGHKS, CDR2 YYEKEE, per germline (reference sequence). This chain's CDR3 is CASSLESEQYF. The CDR3 nucleotides read TGTGCCAGCAGCTTGGAATCCGAGCAGTACTTC.

Turning to this clone: The same CDR3 can be traced to other DNA sequences in this sample. This chain uses TRBV7-2 with TRBJ1-2; a weak D match, TRBD1 (5 bases). This CDR3 is 14 amino acids long. CDR1 SGHTA and CDR2 FQGNSA come from the germline V gene. The V gene lost 2 bases and the J gene lost 4 bases, with 11 bases spanning the gap. As DNA, the CDR3 is TGTGCCAGCAGCTTATTATCGGGGGGCTATGGCTACACCTTC. Amino acid sequence: CASSLLSGGYGYTF. Supplemented by reference TRBV7-2 and TRBJ1-2, the full variable domain reads GAGVSQSPSNKVTEKGKDVELRCDPISGHTALYWYRQSLGQGLEFLIYFQGNSAPDKSGLPSDRFSAERTGGSVSTLTIQRTQQEDSAVYLCASSLLSGGYGYTFGSGTRLTVV.

This chain connects TRBV5-4 to TRBJ2-3, with 11 bases that match TRBD1. Trimming removed 3 bases from V and 5 bases from J; junction bases left unmatched: 5. The CDR3 totals 15 residues. Germline V lookup: CDR1 SGHNT, CDR2 YYREEE (reference sequence). The CDR3 sequence: CASSSRTGGKDTQYF. CDR3 nucleotides: TGTGCCAGCAGCTCAAGGACAGGGGGCAAAGATACGCAGTATTTT.

This chain joins TRBV5-1 and TRBJ2-7; D is possibly TRBD1 (7 bases). Looked up from germline, CDR1 is SGHRS and CDR2 is YFSETQ. This CDR3 region has 15 residues. Trimming stripped 4 bases from V and 6 bases from J, with 20 bases between. The CDR3 region is CASSAQGVGGAEQYF. In DNA form, the CDR3 reads TGCGCCAGCAGCGCGCAGGGGGTCGGGGGCGCCGAGCAGTACTTC.

A single count supports this clone. CDR3 protein: CASSPMQGATSGSYEQYF. CDR3 DNA sequence: TGTGCCAGCTCACCCATGCAGGGAGCGACTAGCGGGAGTTACGAGCAGTACTTC. The genes are TRBV18 and TRBJ2-7, with 12 bases fitting TRBD2. Trimming took 3 bases from V and 4 from J; bases not matched to a gene: 13. This CDR3 is 18 amino acids long. Germline CDR1 and CDR2: KGHSH and LQKENI. Looking up the rest from reference TRBV18 and TRBJ2-7 gives the full variable domain: NAGVMQNPRHLVRRRGQEARLRCSPMKGHSHVYWYRQLPEEGLKFMVYLQKENIIDESGMPKERFSAEFPKEGPSILRIQQVVRGDSAAYFCASSPMQGATSGSYEQYFGPGTRLTVT.

V is TRBV6-1 and J is TRBJ1-2, with 8 bases that match TRBD1. Unmatched junction bases numbered 5, after V lost 5 bases and J lost 6 bases. The V gene's germline CDR1 is MNHNS and CDR2 SASEGT. The CDR3 loop spans 13 amino acids. The CDR3: CASSPDRAHGYTF. CDR3 bases: TGTGCCAGCAGTCCGGACAGGGCTCATGGCTACACCTTC.

This rearrangement joins TRBV28 to TRBJ2-1, with 11 nucleotides matching TRBD2. V lost 0 bases, J lost 4 bases, and 5 bases stayed unmatched. Germline values: CDR1 MDHEN, CDR2 SYDVKM. The CDR3 spans 17 residues. CDR3 in amino acids: CASSLWPTSGKYNEQFF. DNA for the CDR3: TGTGCCAGCAGTTTATGGCCGACTAGCGGGAAATACAATGAGCAGTTCTTC. Drawing the rest from reference TRBV28 and TRBJ2-1, the complete variable domain is DVKVTQSSRYLVKRTGEKVFLECVQDMDHENMFWYRQDPGLGLRLIYFSYDVKMKEKGDIPEGYSVSREKKERFSLILESASTNQTSMYLCASSLWPTSGKYNEQFFGPGTRLTVL.

V is TRBV18 and J is TRBJ1-5; possibly TRBD1 for D (5 bases). The CDR3 extends over 16 amino acids. V lost 0 bases and J lost 2, with 11 bases in between. The germline CDR1 and CDR2 sequences are KGHSH and LQKENI. CDR3 sequence reads: CASSPPGRGGNQPQHF. The CDR3 bases are TGTGCCAGCTCACCACCGGGGCGGGGAGGCAATCAGCCCCAGCATTTT.

The chain employs TRBV7-9 and TRBJ1-2; D may be TRBD1 (6 bases). CDR1 SEHNR and CDR2 FQNEAQ come from the germline V gene (reference sequence). The CDR3 is made up of 15 amino acids. V was clipped by 2 bases and J by 3 bases, with 13 bases between them. In nucleotides, the CDR3 is TGTGCCAGCAGCTTACACAGGGTGGTTTACTATGGCTACACCTTC. Its protein product is CASSLHRVVYYGYTF. Full variable domain (remainder filled in from reference TRBV7-9 and TRBJ1-2): DTGVSQNPRHKITKRGQNVTFRCDPISEHNRLYWYRQTLGQGPEFLTYFQNEAQLEKSRLLSDRFSAERPKGSFSTLEIQRTEQGDSAMYLCASSLHRVVYYGYTFGSGTRLTVV.

The rearrangement uses TRBV5-1 and TRBJ2-7; 9 nucleotides align to TRBD1. Per the germline V gene, CDR1 is SGHRS and CDR2 is YFSETQ. V lost 6 bases and J lost 5; bases outside the gene matches: 6. The CDR3 is 13 residues long. For the CDR3, the DNA is TGCGCCAGCAACGGGGACAGGGTCCACGAGCAGTACTTC. Its protein product is CASNGDRVHEQYF.

V is TRBV7-3 and J is TRBJ1-1; D uncertain. V was clipped by 5 bases and J by 0 bases, with 10 bases between them. The CDR3 runs to 14 residues. The V gene's germline CDR1 is SGHTA and CDR2 FQGTGA. The CDR3 DNA follows: TGTGCCAGCAGCCCCGGACCTATGAACACTGAAGCTTTCTTT. Its translation is CASSPGPMNTEAFF. The whole variable domain, filled in from reference TRBV7-3 and TRBJ1-1, reads GAGVSQTPSNKVTEKGKYVELRCDPISGHTALYWYRQSLGQGPEFLIYFQGTGAADDSGLPNDRFFAVRPEGSVSTLKIQRTERGDSAVYLCASSPGPMNTEAFFGQGTRLTVV.

This chain joins TRBV5-4 and TRBJ1-2; 8 bases line up with TRBD1. From germline, CDR1 is SGHNT and CDR2 YYREEE (reference sequence). This CDR3 contains 14 residues. Germline trimming cut 0 bases from V and 3 bases from J; bases unmatched to any gene: 1. CDR3 residues: CASSLGQGYYGYTF. CDR3 DNA: TGTGCCAGCAGCTTGGGACAGGGGTACTATGGCTACACCTTC.

The chain is built from TRBV5-6 and TRBJ1-2; D perhaps matches TRBD1 (5 bases). The CDR3 has 14 residues. Germline V CDR1 and CDR2: SGHDT, YYEEEE. V was cut by 4 bases and J by 4 bases, with 14 bases left in between. The CDR3 DNA reads as TGTGCCAGCAGCCCGGGAGAGGGGAGCTATGGCTACACCTTC. Amino acid sequence: CASSPGEGSYGYTF.

The chain combines TRBV5-1 with TRBJ2-5; 11 nucleotides line up with TRBD2. In germline, CDR1 is SGHRS, CDR2 YFSETQ. This CDR3 comprises 17 residues. The junction had 8 bases not matched to a gene; V was cut back by 3 bases and J by 1 base. CDR3 loop: CASSWRPGTSGQETQYF. The CDR3 bases are TGCGCCAGCAGCTGGAGACCCGGGACTAGCGGCCAAGAGACCCAGTACTTC.